These 22 T cell receptor beta chains share one sample of origin, sequenced in a study of T cell responses to AZD1222 COVID-19 vaccine. Produced via immunoSEQ multiplex PCR; TCRdb's table is partial and in-frame only. Of about 140,000 clones detected, roughly 90% appear once; the ten largest clones hold just under 3%. The sequenced sample was peripheral blood, obtained on day 0 of AZD1222 vaccination. All receptors come from an adult in good health.

This chain connects TRBV6-5 to TRBJ2-1, with a possible D match to TRBD1 (5 bases). V was pared by 8 bases and J by 0 bases, with 11 bases between. This CDR3 has 14 amino acids. Germline assignment: CDR1 MNHEY and CDR2 SVGAGI. CDR3 residues: CASSGYSSYNEQFF. The CDR3 coding sequence is TGTGCCAGCTCAGGGTATAGCTCCTACAATGAGCAGTTCTTC.

The chain uses TRBV27 and TRBJ2-7; unclear D gene. This CDR3 comprises 15 residues. V lost 0 bases and J 1 base, leaving 10 bases between the germline ends. CDR1 is MNHEY and CDR2 is SMNVEV in the germline V gene (reference sequence). The CDR3 here is CASSLSSRWSYEQYF. The CDR3 coding sequence is TGTGCCAGCAGTTTATCGTCAAGGTGGTCCTACGAGCAGTACTTC.

The chain has TRBV27 and TRBJ2-5; 11 positions match TRBD2. CDR3 length: 14 residues. Germline lookup yields CDR1 MNHEY and CDR2 SMNVEV (reference sequence). V trimming: 4 bases; J trimming: 6 bases; junction bases outside the gene matches: 4. For the CDR3, the DNA is TGTGCCAGCAGTTCAACTAGCGGGAGAAAGACCCAGTACTTC. Encoded protein: CASSSTSGRKTQYF.

This chain links TRBV29-1 with TRBJ1-6, with no clear D. V was shortened by 4 bases and J by 6 bases, with 16 bases between the two germline ends. The CDR3 is 15 amino acids. Germline loops: CDR1 SQVTM, CDR2 ANQGSEA. Here the CDR3 reads CSVGLRTGFNSPLHF. The CDR3 nucleotides read TGCAGCGTTGGGCTGAGGACCGGTTTTAATTCACCCCTCCACTTT. The complete variable domain, with remaining parts taken from reference TRBV29-1 and TRBJ1-6, reads SAVISQKPSRDICQRGTSLTIQCQVDSQVTMMFWYRQQPGQSLTLIATANQGSEATYESGFVIDKFPISRPNLTFSTLTVSNMSPEDSSIYLCSVGLRTGFNSPLHFGNGTRLTVT.

The chain has TRBV2 and TRBJ2-5; D remains ambiguous. V lost 8 bases and J 1 base, leaving 8 bases between the germline ends. In germline, CDR1 is SNHLY, CDR2 FYNNEI. The CDR3 has 12 amino acids. CDR3 loop: CASRRFQETQYF. CDR3 coding DNA: TGTGCCAGCCGACGGTTCCAAGAGACCCAGTACTTC.

The chain combines TRBV19 with TRBJ2-1; 9 nucleotides line up with TRBD2. V dropped 5 bases and J dropped 13; count of bases not matched to a gene: 9. Germline-derived CDR1 and CDR2 are LNHDA and SQIVND (reference sequence). The CDR3 runs to 13 residues. The CDR3 nucleotides read TGTGCCAGTAGTTCGACCGGGACTAGCTCTCAGTTCTTC. It yields the protein CASSSTGTSSQFF.

The V call is TRBV5-5, the J call TRBJ1-4, with D perhaps matching TRBD1 (5 bases). This CDR3 is built from 15 residues. Between the trimmed V and J ends, which lost 1 base and 1 base, there was a span of 8 bases. CDR1 is SGHKS and CDR2 is YYEKEE in the germline V gene (reference sequence). The CDR3 is CASSLLGGTNEKLFF. CDR3 in DNA: TGTGCCAGCAGCTTGCTTGGGGGAACTAATGAAAAACTGTTTTTT.

The chain joins TRBV27 to TRBJ1-6; D might be TRBD1 (6 bases). The germline CDR1 and CDR2 sequences are MNHEY and SMNVEV (reference sequence). The CDR3 length is 13 residues. V was shortened by 3 bases and J by 10 bases, with 10 bases between the two germline ends. The CDR3 coding sequence is TGTGCCAGCAGTTTTGGCAGGGGATCACCCCTCCACTTT. It encodes CASSFGRGSPLHF.

The chain is built from TRBV11-3 and TRBJ1-1; no clear D gene. Germline-derived CDR1 and CDR2 are SGHNT and YENEEA. V was clipped by 0 bases and J by 2 bases, with 4 bases between them. CDR3 length: 13 amino acids. DNA for the CDR3: TGTGCCAGCAGCTTAGATCCCAACACTGAAGCTTTCTTT. This translates into CASSLDPNTEAFF.

The chain links TRBV2 to TRBJ2-5; tentative D call: TRBD1 (6 bases). This CDR3 has 13 residues. V shed 8 bases and J shed 7 bases, with 17 bases lying between them. CDR1 and CDR2 (germline): SNHLY, FYNNEI. The CDR3: CASVDSPGGTQYF. CDR3 nucleotides: TGTGCCAGCGTGGACAGCCCAGGAGGGACCCAGTACTTC.

This clone has only a few counts. The chain's CDR3 is CASSGDIFRSGANVLTF. DNA for the CDR3: TGTGCCAGTTCGGGGGACATCTTCCGCTCTGGGGCCAACGTCCTGACTTTC. This chain links TRBV19 with TRBJ2-6, with D perhaps TRBD1 or TRBD2 (6 bases each). This CDR3 contains 17 residues. In germline, CDR1 is LNHDA, CDR2 SQIVND (reference sequence). V lost 8 bases to trimming and J lost 0 bases, with 17 bases between them.

The chain couples TRBV6-6 to TRBJ2-2; perhaps TRBD1 as D (5 bases). The germline V gene encodes CDR1 MNHNY and CDR2 SVGAGI (reference sequence). Trimming took off 9 bases at V and 4 bases at J, with 21 bases between the two ends. This CDR3 region has 16 residues. The CDR3, as DNA: TGTGCCAGGCCCCTAGGGGTGTCCGTATTCACCGGGGAGCTGTTTTTT. It translates to CARPLGVSVFTGELFF.

The rearrangement joins TRBV5-1 to TRBJ2-7; D may be TRBD1 (6 bases). Germline CDR1 and CDR2: SGHRS and YFSETQ. V lost 4 bases and J 2 bases, leaving 22 bases between the germline ends. The CDR3 has 17 residues. The CDR3 DNA sequence: TGCGCCAGCAGCCAAAGGGGACCGGGACAAGGGCCCTACGAGCAGTACTTC. Encoded protein: CASSQRGPGQGPYEQYF. The full variable domain, with the rest looked up from reference TRBV5-1 and TRBJ2-7, is KAGVTQTPRYLIKTRGQQVTLSCSPISGHRSVSWYQQTPGQGLQFLFEYFSETQRNKGNFPGRFSGRQFSNSRSEMNVSTLELGDSALYLCASSQRGPGQGPYEQYFGPGTRLTVT.

This chain uses TRBV4-1 with TRBJ2-3; the D gene is possibly TRBD2 (7 bases). The germline CDR1 and CDR2 sequences are MGHRA and YSYEKL. V was shortened by 4 bases and J by 4 bases, with 18 bases between the two germline ends. The CDR3 contains 16 residues. The CDR3 reads CASSPGGGRLADTQYF. DNA of the CDR3: TGCGCCAGCAGCCCCGGGGGCGGGAGATTGGCAGATACGCAGTATTTT.

CDR3 amino acids: CASSLGPGTDTQYF. The CDR3 DNA reads as TGTGCCAGCAGCTTGGGACCTGGCACAGATACGCAGTATTTT. V usage is TRBV7-2 and J usage is TRBJ2-3, with D perhaps given as TRBD1 or TRBD2 (5 bases each). This CDR3 has 14 residues. V was cut by 3 bases and J by 1 base, with 8 bases left in between. Germline values: CDR1 SGHTA, CDR2 FQGNSA.

V is TRBV19 and J is TRBJ1-4; D not resolved. V lost 9 bases and J 4 bases, leaving 12 bases between the germline ends. In germline, CDR1 is LNHDA, CDR2 SQIVND (reference sequence). The length of the CDR3 is 13 residues. The CDR3 coding sequence is TGTGCCAGCTCGACAAGGCATAATGAAAAACTGTTTTTT. Residues: CASSTRHNEKLFF.

The genes are TRBV30 and TRBJ2-1, with D uncertain. Trimming removed 0 bases from V and 4 bases from J, with 16 bases in between. The CDR3 has 16 residues. CDR1 is GTSNPN and CDR2 is SVGIG in the germline V gene (reference sequence). The CDR3 DNA sequence: TGTGCCTGGAGTGTTGAGGTTGGCAAACGATACAATGAGCAGTTCTTC. This translates into CAWSVEVGKRYNEQFF.

The gene calls are TRBV28 and TRBJ2-3, with TRBD2 matching 12 bases. Germline CDR1 reads MDHEN; CDR2 reads SYDVKM. V lost 6 bases, J lost 6 bases, and 4 bases stayed unmatched. The CDR3 covers 14 residues. The CDR3 bases are TGTGCCAGCAGGGGCGGGACTAGCGGGGATACGCAGTATTTT. It yields the protein CASRGGTSGDTQYF.

This sequence joins TRBV6-4 and TRBJ1-1, with D possibly being TRBD1 (5 bases). V lost 3 bases and J lost 5, with 13 bases in between. Germline CDR1 is MRHNA and CDR2 is SNTAGT. CDR3 size: 14 residues. The CDR3 loop reads CASSEFGGGTEAFF. DNA of the CDR3: TGTGCCAGCAGTGAGTTTGGGGGGGGAACTGAAGCTTTCTTT.

The chain combines TRBV18 with TRBJ1-4; 7 bases align to TRBD1. After removal of 2 bases from V and 8 bases from J, the junction contained 8 bases not matched to a gene. The CDR3 consists of 15 residues. Germline V gene data show CDR1 as KGHSH and CDR2 as LQKENI. The CDR3 region is CASSPKDRPEEKLFF. The CDR3 DNA reads as TGTGCCAGCTCACCAAAGGACAGGCCAGAGGAAAAACTGTTTTTT.

Here the CDR3 reads CASSGALGGGYTF. The CDR3, as DNA: TGTGCCAGCAGCGGCGCTTTGGGTGGTGGCTACACCTTC. V and J are TRBV9 and TRBJ1-2; D is unresolved. The germline V gene has CDR1 SGDLS and CDR2 YYNGEE. V lost 3 bases and J 7 bases, leaving 13 bases between the germline ends. The CDR3 runs to 13 residues.

This clone was seen a handful of times. The chain has TRBV11-2 and TRBJ2-7, with a weak D call TRBD1 (6 bases). The V end lost 3 bases, the J end lost 4 bases, and 13 bases lay between the germline ends. Per the germline V gene, CDR1 is SGHAT and CDR2 is FQNNGV. The CDR3 loop spans 14 amino acids. CDR3 in DNA: TGTGCCAGCAGCTTTGAAAGGGGGTTATACGAGCAGTACTTC. Its protein product is CASSFERGLYEQYF.